Shown below are 11 T cell receptor beta chains from a single sample sequenced in a study of technical replicates of blood from a handful of donors. Clones were read by immunoSEQ multiplex PCR, and TCRdb kept only the in-frame ones, dropping some. The table records tens of thousands of clones, 90% to 97% of them present only once. Sequenced: T cells isolated from PBMCs. Every receptor here comes from a human donor in good health.

V usage is TRBV29-1 and J usage is TRBJ1-1; a weak D match, TRBD1 (6 bases). Germline V gene data show CDR1 as SQVTM and CDR2 as ANQGSEA. The CDR3 sequence is 12 residues long. V was pared by 5 bases and J by 4 bases, with 11 bases between. CDR3 loop: CSVTGTATEAFF. CDR3 nucleotides: TGCAGCGTTACAGGGACGGCCACTGAAGCTTTCTTT.

The V call is TRBV4-1, the J call TRBJ2-4; 9 bases align to TRBD2. This CDR3 contains 19 residues. V dropped 0 bases and J dropped 1; count of bases not matched to a gene: 10. Germline V gene lookup returns CDR1 MGHRA and CDR2 YSYEKL. Here the CDR3 reads CASSQETAGGPGAKNIQYF. Written as DNA, the CDR3 is TGCGCCAGCAGCCAAGAGACGGCGGGAGGGCCGGGGGCCAAAAACATTCAGTACTTC.

The rearrangement uses TRBV5-6 and TRBJ2-1; perhaps TRBD2 as D (5 bases). V was trimmed by 2 bases and J by 8 bases, leaving 5 bases between them. The CDR3 loop spans 11 amino acids. Germline CDR1 and CDR2: SGHDT and YYEEEE. CDR3 amino acids: CASSLADEQFF. DNA of the CDR3: TGTGCCAGCAGCTTAGCGGATGAGCAGTTCTTC. Using reference TRBV5-6 and TRBJ2-1 for the parts outside the CDR3, the full variable domain is DAGVTQSPTHLIKTRGQQVTLRCSPKSGHDTVSWYQQALGQGPQFIFQYYEEEERQRGNFPDRFSGHQFPNYSSELNVNALLLGDSALYLCASSLADEQFFGPGTRLTVL.

This clone was recorded once. The chain couples TRBV5-1 to TRBJ2-7, with D perhaps TRBD2 (6 bases). In germline, CDR1 is SGHRS, CDR2 YFSETQ. The V gene lost 7 bases and the J gene lost 0 bases, with 29 bases spanning the gap. The CDR3 spans 19 residues. CDR3 protein: CASFRNPRTTLPTSYEQYF. CDR3 DNA sequence: TGCGCCAGCTTCCGAAATCCCCGGACTACCTTGCCAACCTCCTACGAGCAGTACTTC.

V and J are TRBV6-1 and TRBJ1-2; no definite D call. The CDR3 totals 14 residues. V was trimmed by 3 bases and J by 4 bases, leaving 12 bases between them. Germline lookup yields CDR1 MNHNS and CDR2 SASEGT. CDR3 DNA sequence: TGTGCCAGCAGTGAGTATGGCTCGGGCTATGGCTACACCTTC. Its protein product is CASSEYGSGYGYTF.

CDR3 in amino acids: CASSLGQGNTIYF. The CDR3 DNA follows: TGTGCCAGCAGCCTGGGACAAGGAAACACCATATATTTT. The chain combines TRBV28 with TRBJ1-3; possibly TRBD1 for D (6 bases). This CDR3 is built from 13 residues. Trimming shortened V by 6 bases and J by 4 bases, and 10 bases separated the two germline ends. CDR1 and CDR2 (germline): MDHEN, SYDVKM.

This chain links TRBV28 with TRBJ2-1; possibly TRBD2 for D (7 bases). This CDR3 region has 15 residues. V lost 3 bases and J lost 6, with 15 bases in between. CDR1 MDHEN and CDR2 SYDVKM come from the germline V gene. CDR3 amino acids: CASSFRGASSNEQFF. The DNA for the CDR3 is TGTGCCAGCAGTTTTCGGGGGGCCTCATCCAATGAGCAGTTCTTC.

The J gene is TRBJ1-4, the V gene TRBV28; 7 bases line up with TRBD1. The V gene's germline CDR1 is MDHEN and CDR2 SYDVKM. The CDR3 spans 13 residues. The V gene end was trimmed by 5 bases and the J gene end by 8 bases; junction bases not matched to a gene: 5. CDR3 DNA: TGTGCCAGCAGTGAGGGGGCTTACGAAAAACTGTTTTTT. This sequence encodes CASSEGAYEKLFF.

This clone was observed once. This chain uses TRBV9 with TRBJ2-7; 9 bases are shared with TRBD1. This CDR3 comprises 13 residues. With V trimmed by 7 bases and J by 5 bases, 7 bases remained unmatched. Germline V gene sequence: CDR1 SGDLS, CDR2 YYNGEE. The CDR3 nucleotides read TGTGCCAGCCAACGGACAGGGGCTCACGAGCAGTACTTC. It translates to CASQRTGAHEQYF.

This clone was recorded only once. The chain recombines TRBV4-3 with TRBJ1-1; a possible D gene is TRBD1 (6 bases). This CDR3 contains 14 residues. V was cut by 3 bases and J by 1 base, with 9 bases left in between. CDR1 and CDR2 (germline): LGHNA, YSLEER. The CDR3, as DNA: TGCGCCAGCAGCCAGGACAGTAAGAACACTGAAGCTTTCTTT. It codes for CASSQDSKNTEAFF.

The sample holds one count of this clone. The V and J genes are TRBV6-6 and TRBJ2-2; no clear D. The CDR3 consists of 15 residues. Germline V gives CDR1 MNHNY, CDR2 SVGAGI (reference sequence). V was cut by 8 bases and J by 1 base, with 14 bases left in between. CDR3 protein: CASLTGAGNTGELFF. DNA of the CDR3: TGTGCCAGCCTTACCGGAGCCGGGAACACCGGGGAGCTGTTTTTT.